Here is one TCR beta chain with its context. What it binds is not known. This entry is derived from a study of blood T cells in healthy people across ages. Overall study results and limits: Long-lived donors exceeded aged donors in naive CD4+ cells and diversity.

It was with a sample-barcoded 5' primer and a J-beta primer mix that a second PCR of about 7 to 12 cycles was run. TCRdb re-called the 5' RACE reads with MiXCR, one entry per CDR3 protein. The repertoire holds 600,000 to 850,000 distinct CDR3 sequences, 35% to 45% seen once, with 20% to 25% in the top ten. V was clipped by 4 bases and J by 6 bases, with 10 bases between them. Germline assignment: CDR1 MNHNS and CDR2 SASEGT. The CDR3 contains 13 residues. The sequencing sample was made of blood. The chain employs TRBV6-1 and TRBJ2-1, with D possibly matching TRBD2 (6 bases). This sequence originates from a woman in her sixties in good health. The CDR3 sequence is CASSVASANEQFF. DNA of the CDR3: TGTGCCAGCAGTGTGGCTAGCGCCAATGAGCAGTTCTTC.